This entry describes one T cell receptor beta chain. As yet, its antigen is unknown. The CDR3 loop spans 15 amino acids. Looked up from germline, CDR1 is MDHEN and CDR2 is SYDVKM. The trim removed 3 bases at V and 0 bases at J, leaving 3 bases unmatched. The source of the sample is a study of early stage breast cancer tumors. Background on the study: Of some 15 invasive breast tumors, about 12 were hormone receptor-positive, HER2-negative.

Points from the study as a whole: Comparing each tissue with blood distinguished tumor from normal in about 85% of the 16 patients.

TCRdb keeps only in-frame clones here, not all; method: immunoSEQ multiplex PCR. Among approximately 30,000 clones listed, about three fifths were seen once. What was sequenced was breast tumor tissue. The gene calls are TRBV28 and TRBJ2-7; TRBD2 aligns across 9 bases. This receptor was identified in a person aged 50-59 years with breast cancer. The CDR3 nucleotides are TGTGCCAGCAGTTTCTTTAGCGGGAGCTCCTACGAGCAGTACTTC. It yields the protein CASSFFSGSSYEQYF.